The TCR beta chain described here comes from a study of monozygotic twins with inflammatory bowel disease. TCRdb reprocessed the 5' RACE reads and keeps a single row for each CDR3 protein, giving no DNA. The sample has 110,000 to 150,000 distinct CDR3 sequences, and its top ten clones hold 1% to 1.5%. Study-level findings and limits: Repertoire likeness was no different across concordant and discordant twins, perhaps owing to restricted power.

Staff drew a roughly 2.5 ml blood sample from each donor. Germline values: CDR1 SEHNR, CDR2 FQNEAQ (reference sequence). This CDR3 region has 15 residues. Of note for this clonotype: Its specificity is not known.

V is TRBV7-9 and J is TRBJ1-1; TCRdb outputs TRBD1, but without DNA this stays unchecked. Sequenced: blood. The TCR comes from a human donor with ulcerative colitis or Crohn's disease, or a healthy co-twin of an affected twin (not recorded which). The CDR3 sequence: CASSLVTPGNTEAFF.